These T cell receptor beta chains were read from a single sample in a study of shared clonotypes between healthy human individuals. This table comes from immunoSEQ multiplex PCR, and its TCRdb copy is limited to in-frame clones, with some not included. The table records some 2,400,000 clones, approximately 95% of them present only once. Source material: naive CD4+ T cells sorted from blood. All receptors come from a young man in good health. Each CDR3 is given with its conserved first and last residue. The D gene is left open where the match is weak. The size of a clone is reported for some rows only, either as once, few or many, or as a class for expanded clones.

J gene	V gene	D gene	clone size	CDR3 protein	CDR3 DNA
TRBJ1-1	TRBV19	TRBD1	.	CASSPGQGYTEAFF	TGTGCCAGTAGTCCCGGACAGGGTTACACTGAAGCTTTCTTT
TRBJ2-2	TRBV6-8	.	.	CASTRNQGLNGELFF	TGTGCCAGCACTCGGAATCAGGGGCTTAACGGGGAGCTGTTTTTT
TRBJ1-1	TRBV5-1	.	once	CASRETTRGNTEAFF	TGCGCCAGCCGGGAAACGACACGGGGGAACACTGAAGCTTTCTTT
TRBJ1-2	TRBV28	.	.	CASSFSLGIGNYGYTF	TGTGCCAGCAGTTTTTCGCTGGGGATCGGTAACTATGGCTACACCTTC
TRBJ1-1	TRBV19	TRBD1	.	CASSEPGGARTEAFF	TGTGCCAGTAGTGAGCCAGGGGGCGCACGAACTGAAGCTTTCTTT
TRBJ2-7	TRBV7-2	TRBD2	.	CASSLGSLFTSGRTEQYF	TGTGCCAGCAGCTTAGGGAGTCTATTTACTAGCGGGAGGACCGAGCAGTACTTC
TRBJ2-7	TRBV7-9	TRBD2	.	CASSLVGTSGRDEQYF	TGTGCCAGCAGCTTAGTTGGGACTAGCGGGAGGGACGAGCAGTACTTC
TRBJ2-7	TRBV6-6	.	.	CASSPSTGTYEQYF	TGTGCCAGCAGTCCATCGACGGGTACCTACGAGCAGTACTTC
TRBJ1-4	TRBV5-1	.	.	CASSSGQPQNEKLFF	TGCGCCAGCAGCTCTGGACAGCCCCAAAATGAAAAACTGTTTTTT
TRBJ1-4	TRBV4-3	.	.	CASSEGVRSGEKLFF	TGCGCCAGCAGTGAGGGAGTTCGATCCGGTGAAAAACTGTTTTTT
TRBJ2-7	TRBV11-2	TRBD1	once	CASSLDGTGGYEQYF	TGTGCCAGCAGCTTAGACGGGACAGGGGGCTACGAGCAGTACTTC
TRBJ2-5	TRBV11-2	TRBD2	.	CASSFTGGPRETQYF	TGTGCCAGCAGCTTTACGGGAGGGCCTAGGGAGACCCAGTACTTC
TRBJ2-5	TRBV2	.	.	CASSLDRGTQYF	TGTGCCAGCAGCTTAGACCGCGGGACCCAGTACTTC
TRBJ2-7	TRBV15	.	.	CATSRDLVGSSYEQYF	TGTGCCACCAGCAGAGATCTGGTCGGAAGCTCCTACGAGCAGTACTTC
TRBJ1-2	TRBV18	TRBD1	.	CASSPGQGTGYTF	TGTGCCAGCTCACCCGGACAGGGGACGGGCTACACCTTC
TRBJ2-7	TRBV4-2	.	.	CASSQDFEYEQYF	TGTGCCAGCAGCCAAGACTTCGAGTACGAGCAGTACTTC
TRBJ2-2	TRBV7-9	.	.	CASSNSHRGGGELFF	TGTGCCAGCAGCAACAGCCATAGAGGGGGAGGGGAGCTGTTTTTT
TRBJ1-5	TRBV18	.	.	CASSPQRGNQPQHF	TGTGCCAGCTCCCCCCAACGGGGTAATCAGCCCCAGCATTTT
TRBJ2-3	TRBV5-1	TRBD2	.	CASTSGSWSDTQYF	TGCGCCAGCACCAGCGGGAGTTGGTCAGATACGCAGTATTTT
TRBJ1-4	TRBV4-1	TRBD1	.	CASSPGDRGVEKLFF	TGCGCCAGCAGCCCCGGGGACAGGGGGGTTGAAAAACTGTTTTTT
TRBJ2-7	TRBV7-9	.	once	CASSLAQGYEQYF	TGTGCCAGCAGCTTAGCGCAAGGCTACGAGCAGTACTTC
TRBJ1-1	TRBV30	.	.	CAWTSDLNTEAFF	TGTGCCTGGACCAGTGACCTGAACACTGAAGCTTTCTTT
TRBJ2-7	TRBV6-1	TRBD1	.	CASSEERGQSYEQYF	TGTGCCAGCAGTGAGGAAAGGGGACAGAGCTACGAGCAGTACTTC
TRBJ1-4	TRBV28	.	.	CASSGPGTANEKLFF	TGTGCCAGCAGTGGCCCCGGGACGGCTAATGAAAAACTGTTTTTT
TRBJ2-1	TRBV7-2	TRBD2	.	CASSLEGTSGSGEQFF	TGTGCCAGCAGCTTAGAAGGGACTAGCGGGAGTGGGGAGCAGTTCTTC
TRBJ2-4	TRBV5-8	.	.	CASTFRGTLAKNIQYF	TGTGCCAGCACCTTCCGGGGGACCCTAGCCAAAAACATTCAGTACTTC
TRBJ2-5	TRBV6-5	.	.	CASSPRGFTGAQYF	TGTGCCAGCAGTCCACGGGGGTTCACCGGGGCCCAGTACTTC
TRBJ1-5	TRBV7-2	.	.	CASRIAGSNQPQHF	TGTGCCAGCAGGATAGCGGGTAGCAATCAGCCCCAGCATTTT
TRBJ2-5	TRBV11-1	.	.	CASSLVNLGGVQETQYF	TGTGCCAGCAGCTTAGTGAACCTCGGGGGTGTACAAGAGACCCAGTACTTC
TRBJ2-7	TRBV19	.	.	CASSQIAQSSYEQYF	TGTGCCAGTAGTCAAATTGCCCAGAGCTCCTACGAGCAGTACTTC
TRBJ1-6	TRBV7-3	TRBD1	.	CASSSTGQYNSPLHF	TGTGCCAGCAGCTCGACGGGACAGTATAATTCACCCCTCCACTTT
TRBJ2-5	TRBV18	TRBD2	.	CASSPGTSGSGLETQYF	TGTGCCAGCTCCCCAGGGACTAGCGGGAGTGGCTTGGAGACCCAGTACTTC
TRBJ2-1	TRBV5-1	TRBD2	.	CATRPLREVNNEQFF	TGCGCCACCCGGCCGCTGCGGGAGGTAAACAATGAGCAGTTCTTC